This T cell receptor (beta chain) stems from a study of early T cells in non-severe SARS-CoV-2 infection. Study overall: Sequencing input comprised bulk RNA from unsorted whole blood; chain pairing was not available.

The CDR3 spans 16 residues. Germline-derived CDR1 and CDR2 are SGHVS and FQNEAQ. V lost 0 bases and J 2 bases, leaving 12 bases between the germline ends. TCRdb re-called the 5' RACE reads through MiXCR, storing one row per CDR3 protein. The table records tens of thousands of distinct CDR3 sequences, roughly 4.9% of them present only once. This clonotype was observed at least ten times. Sequencing was carried out using whole blood. The gene calls are TRBV7-8 and TRBJ2-3; D ambiguous. The source is an adult who was a healthcare worker with PCR-confirmed SARS-CoV-2 infection or an uninfected control (not recorded which). CDR3 amino acids: CASSLAPSGVTDTQYF. Here the CDR3 DNA reads TGTGCCAGCAGCTTAGCGCCTAGTGGGGTCACAGATACGCAGTATTTT.